This T cell receptor (beta chain) came from a study of patients and donors after allogeneic stem cell transplantation. One entry per CDR3 protein results from TCRdb running MiXCR on the RT-PCR reads. The sample consists of about 960,000 distinct CDR3 sequences, under 20% of them appearing once. Sequencing input: blood, either unsorted or a sorted T cell fraction (not recorded which). The source of this sequence is a human donor who was either an allogeneic HSCT recipient or a stem cell or donor lymphocyte infusion donor (not recorded which). It is not recorded whose cells these are; they may come from a transplant donor.

The CDR3 nucleotides are TGCAGCGATCATCACAATGAGCAGTTCTTC. It is translated as CSDHHNEQFF. The chain employs TRBV29-1 and TRBJ2-1; no clear D gene. The CDR3 covers 10 residues. The V end was cut by 7 bases, the J end by 5 bases, with 6 bases between. CDR1 SQVTM and CDR2 ANQGSEA come from the germline V gene.